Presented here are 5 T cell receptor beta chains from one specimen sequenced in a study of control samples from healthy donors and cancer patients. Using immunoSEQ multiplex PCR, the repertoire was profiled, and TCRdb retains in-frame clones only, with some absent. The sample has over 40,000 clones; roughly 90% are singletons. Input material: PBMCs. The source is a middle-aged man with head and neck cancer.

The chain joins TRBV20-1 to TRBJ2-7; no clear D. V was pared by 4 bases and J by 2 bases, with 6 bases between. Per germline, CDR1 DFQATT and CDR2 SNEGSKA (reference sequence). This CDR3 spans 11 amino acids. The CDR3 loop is CSAIEAYEQYF. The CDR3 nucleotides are TGCAGTGCTATCGAAGCCTACGAGCAGTACTTC.

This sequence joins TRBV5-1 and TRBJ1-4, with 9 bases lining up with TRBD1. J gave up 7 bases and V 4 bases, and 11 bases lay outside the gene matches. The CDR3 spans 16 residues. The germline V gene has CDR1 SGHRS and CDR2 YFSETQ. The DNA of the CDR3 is TGCGCCAGCAGCCCATGGTTACAGGGGGCGAGTGAAAAACTGTTTTTT. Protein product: CASSPWLQGASEKLFF.

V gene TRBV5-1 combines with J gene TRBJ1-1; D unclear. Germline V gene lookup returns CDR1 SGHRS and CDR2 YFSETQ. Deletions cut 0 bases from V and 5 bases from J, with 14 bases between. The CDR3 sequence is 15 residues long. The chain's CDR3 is CASSLASGPRTEAFF. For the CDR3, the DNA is TGCGCCAGCAGCTTGGCAAGTGGCCCTAGGACTGAAGCTTTCTTT.

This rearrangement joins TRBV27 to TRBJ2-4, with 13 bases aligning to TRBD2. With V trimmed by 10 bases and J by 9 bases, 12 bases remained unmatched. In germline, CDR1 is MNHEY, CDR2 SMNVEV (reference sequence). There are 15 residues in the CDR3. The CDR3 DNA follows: TGTGCCACCAGAGGGACTAGCGGGAAAGGGCGCATTCAGTACTTC. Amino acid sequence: CATRGTSGKGRIQYF.

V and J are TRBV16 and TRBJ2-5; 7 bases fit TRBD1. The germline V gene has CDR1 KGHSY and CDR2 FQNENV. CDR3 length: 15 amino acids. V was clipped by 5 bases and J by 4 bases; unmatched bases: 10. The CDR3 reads CASSSDRGRGETQYF. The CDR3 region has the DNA TGTGCCAGCAGCTCGGATAGGGGGCGTGGAGAGACCCAGTACTTC.